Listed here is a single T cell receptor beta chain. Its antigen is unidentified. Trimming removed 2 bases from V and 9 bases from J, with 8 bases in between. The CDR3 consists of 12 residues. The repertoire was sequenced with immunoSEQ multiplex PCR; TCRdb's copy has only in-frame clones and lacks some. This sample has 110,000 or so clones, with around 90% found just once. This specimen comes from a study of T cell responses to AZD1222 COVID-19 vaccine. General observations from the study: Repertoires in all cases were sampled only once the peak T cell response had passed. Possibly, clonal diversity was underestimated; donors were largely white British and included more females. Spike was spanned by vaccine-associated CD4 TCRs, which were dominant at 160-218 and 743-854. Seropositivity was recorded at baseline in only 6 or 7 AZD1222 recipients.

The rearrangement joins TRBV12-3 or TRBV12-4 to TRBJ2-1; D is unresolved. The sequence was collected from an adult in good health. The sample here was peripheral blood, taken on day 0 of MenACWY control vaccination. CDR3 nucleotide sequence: TGTGCCAGCAGTTTATTCCGCGGTGAGCAGTTCTTC. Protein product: CASSLFRGEQFF.